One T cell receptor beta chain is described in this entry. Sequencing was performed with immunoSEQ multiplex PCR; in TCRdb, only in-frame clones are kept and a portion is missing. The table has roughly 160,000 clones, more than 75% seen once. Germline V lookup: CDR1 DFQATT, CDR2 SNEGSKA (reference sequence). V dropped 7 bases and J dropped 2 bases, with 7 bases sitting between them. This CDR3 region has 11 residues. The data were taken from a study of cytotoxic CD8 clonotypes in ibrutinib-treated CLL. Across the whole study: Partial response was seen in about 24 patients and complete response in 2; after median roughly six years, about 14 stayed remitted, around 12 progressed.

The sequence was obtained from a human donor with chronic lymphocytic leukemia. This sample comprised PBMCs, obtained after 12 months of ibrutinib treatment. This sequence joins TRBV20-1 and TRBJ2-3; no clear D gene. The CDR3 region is CSGYDTDTQYF. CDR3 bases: TGCAGTGGCTACGACACAGATACGCAGTATTTT.